In this sample, the clone carrying this T cell receptor beta chain turned up many times. Its antigen remains unknown. RNA served as the template for amplifying TCR beta CDR3 regions. HTBI-primed RT-PCR formed the first round, and a multiplex PCR formed the second. One entry per CDR3 protein, called by TCRdb with MiXCR from the multiplex PCR reads. The sample consists of about 600,000 distinct CDR3 sequences, 39% of them appearing once. The data were taken from a study of Graves' ophthalmopathy and Graves' hyperthyroidism. The V end was cut by 3 bases, the J end by 7 bases, with 18 bases between. The CDR3 runs to 15 residues. Per germline, CDR1 LNHDA and CDR2 SQIVND (reference sequence). Findings and limits, study-wide: Most thyroid clonotypes with frequency above 0.001 were detected in blood too.

Sequenced material: peripheral blood or thyroid tissue (not recorded which). This chain links TRBV19 with TRBJ1-2; D is perhaps TRBD1 (5 bases). The clonotype was recovered from an adult man with Graves' hyperthyroidism. The CDR3 sequence is CASSMQGQGFRGYTF. The CDR3 DNA follows: TGTGCCAGTAGTATGCAGGGTCAAGGATTTCGTGGCTACACCTTC.